These 22 T cell receptor beta chains were all obtained from the same sample, sequenced in a study of tumor and adjacent non-tumor tissue in lung cancer. No cell sorting was done before RNA was extracted from the tissue. Three rounds of nested PCR, following a modified ARM-PCR protocol, produced the TCRbeta library. TCRdb redid the calling of the multiplex PCR reads with MiXCR, one entry per CDR3 protein. The sample includes fewer than 120,000 distinct CDR3 sequences, nearly 85% of them seen just once. Input material: lung tumor tissue. The origin of the receptors is a man aged 70-80 years with non-small cell lung cancer.

The genes are TRBV6-6 and TRBJ1-5; 7 bases are a match to TRBD1. V dropped 7 bases and J dropped 6; count of bases not matched to a gene: 9. Germline lookup yields CDR1 MNHNY and CDR2 SVGAGI (reference sequence). CDR3 size: 14 residues. The CDR3 DNA reads as TGTGCCAGCACCCTCGGACAGGATCGTCAGCCCCAGCATTTT. Translated: CASTLGQDRQPQHF.

The genes are TRBV6-5 and TRBJ2-1, with TRBD2 as a possible D gene (6 bases). The CDR3 extends over 17 amino acids. V was shortened by 0 bases and J by 4 bases, with 16 bases between the two germline ends. CDR1 MNHEY and CDR2 SVGAGI come from the germline V gene. In nucleotides, the CDR3 is TGTGCCAGCAGTTACTCGTCTACGGTTAGCGGATACAATGAGCAGTTCTTC. It encodes CASSYSSTVSGYNEQFF.

Notes on this clonotype: A read error may produce the germline difference seen at one junction end. The CDR3 reads CASRAPGLAEEAHYF. The CDR3 DNA reads as TGTGCCAGCAGAGCCCCGGGACTAGCGGAGGAGGCGCACTATTTT. The chain recombines TRBV12-3 or TRBV12-4 with TRBJ2-3, with TRBD2 matching over 11 bases. The CDR3 is 15 residues long.

Details on this clonotype: A much larger clone lies one base from this, so it may be a read error. V gene TRBV5-1 combines with J gene TRBJ2-7; 7 nucleotides match TRBD1. CDR1 and CDR2 from the germline V gene are SGHRS and YFSETQ. The CDR3 is 15 amino acids. Trimming at V came to 3 bases and at J to 0 bases, leaving 6 bases not matched to a gene. CDR3 loop: CASSSVGTDSYEQYF. DNA for the CDR3: TGCGCCAGCAGCTCGGTGGGGACAGACTCCTACGAGCAGTACTTC. The full variable domain, in which reference TRBV5-1 and TRBJ2-7 provide the parts outside the CDR3, is KAGVTQTPRYLIKTRGQQVTLSCSPISGHRSVSWYQQTPGQGLQFLFEYFSETQRNKGNFPGRFSGRQFSNSRSEMNVSTLELGDSALYLCASSSVGTDSYEQYFGPGTRLTVT.

A word on this clonotype: A read error is possible here, since a much larger clone lies one base away. The chain combines TRBV7-2 with TRBJ2-3; D might be TRBD2 (6 bases). Germline CDR1 reads SGHTA; CDR2 reads FQGNSA. V was pared by 6 bases and J by 5 bases, with 18 bases between. The length of the CDR3 is 15 residues. This CDR3 reads CASSRLAWPQDTQYF. The DNA for the CDR3 is TGTGCCAGCAGTAGGCTAGCGTGGCCGCAAGATACGCAGTATTTT.

This clonotype occurred once. Relative to the germline gene, one junction end is altered; a read error may explain this. This rearrangement joins TRBV10-3 to TRBJ2-1; TRBD2 matches 7 bases. This CDR3 has 12 amino acids. Germline assignment: CDR1 ENHRY and CDR2 SYGVKD. The CDR3 loop is CDIGREISEQFF. CDR3 in DNA: TGTGACATCGGGCGGGAGATCAGTGAGCAGTTCTTC.

Remarks on this clonotype: Without the conserved terminal phenylalanine or tryptophan, this CDR3 likely stems from a read error. V usage is TRBV11-2 and J usage is TRBJ2-2; perhaps TRBD1 as D (6 bases). Germline CDR1 reads SGHAT; CDR2 reads FQNNGV. CDR3 length equals 14 residues. CDR3 in amino acids: CANSLDSRSGKLFY. CDR3 in DNA: TGTGCCAACAGCCTGGACAGTCGGTCCGGGAAGCTGTTTTAT.

This clonotype was recorded many times. The chain has TRBV5-1 and TRBJ1-5; 9 positions match TRBD1. The V gene's germline CDR1 is SGHRS and CDR2 YFSETQ. The CDR3 is 16 amino acids. V shed 0 bases and J 4 bases; nucleotides not matched to a gene: 5. This CDR3 reads CASSLDGTGRNQPQHF. The CDR3 region has the DNA TGCGCCAGCAGCTTGGACGGGACAGGGAGAAATCAGCCCCAGCATTTT. The entire variable domain, with the rest obtained from reference TRBV5-1 and TRBJ1-5, is as follows: KAGVTQTPRYLIKTRGQQVTLSCSPISGHRSVSWYQQTPGQGLQFLFEYFSETQRNKGNFPGRFSGRQFSNSRSEMNVSTLELGDSALYLCASSLDGTGRNQPQHFGDGTRLSIL.

This clonotype was counted at least ten times. Compared with germline, one end of the junction differs, possibly owing to a read error. The chain carries TRBV29-1 and TRBJ2-7, with 12 bases identical to TRBD2. CDR3 length equals 11 residues. Per germline, CDR1 SQVTM and CDR2 ANQGSEA. DNA for the CDR3: TGCAGCGTTAGGACTAGCGGGATGGTTTTTTTC. This translates into CSVRTSGMVFF.

As concerns this clonotype: A junction end diverges from the germline sequence, so it may reflect a read error. The chain is built from TRBV19 and TRBJ1-5; tentative D call: TRBD1 (5 bases). Germline V lookup: CDR1 LNHDA, CDR2 SQIVND (reference sequence). The length of the CDR3 is 14 residues. CDR3 nucleotides: TGTGCTAGTATGCTCGGGGGAAGCAATCAGCCCCAGCATTTT. Protein product: CASMLGGSNQPQHF.

On this clonotype: Mismatch with germline at one junction end may stem from a read error. The chain carries TRBV12-3 or TRBV12-4 and TRBJ1-1; D is undetermined. The CDR3 is made up of 15 amino acids. The CDR3 DNA sequence: TGCGCCAGCAGTTACTCCAGGACGGGGAACACTGAAGTTTTCTTT. This encodes CASSYSRTGNTEVFF.

This clonotype was seen just once. At one end the junction does not follow the germline gene, possibly because of a read error. The V and J genes are TRBV6-1 and TRBJ1-1; D possibly corresponds to TRBD1 (6 bases). There are 13 residues in the CDR3. Germline CDR1 is MNHNS and CDR2 is SASEGT. CDR3 in amino acids: CASTRTRGTEAFF. The CDR3 nucleotides read TGTGCCAGCACCCGGACGAGGGGGACTGAGGCTTTCTTT.

Details on this clonotype: The junction departs from the called germline gene at one end, perhaps through a read error. This rearrangement joins TRBV6-5 to TRBJ2-7; unclear D gene. The CDR3 has 14 residues. Looked up from germline, CDR1 is MNHEY and CDR2 is SVGAGI. In DNA form, the CDR3 reads TGTGCTAGCAGTTACTTTGGCTACAGCTACGAGCAGTACTTC. Encoded protein: CASSYFGYSYEQYF.

On this clonotype: Compared with germline, one end of the junction differs, possibly owing to a read error. The genes are TRBV12-3 or TRBV12-4 and TRBJ2-5; TRBD2 might be the D (6 bases). CDR3 length: 15 residues. For the CDR3, the DNA is TGTGCCAGCAGCGGGCTAACGGGAGTGATGGAGACCCAGTATTTC. Translated: CASSGLTGVMETQYF.

To note about this clonotype: The junction differs from germline at one of its ends, possibly a read error. This rearrangement joins TRBV5-4 to TRBJ2-5; D uncertain. The CDR3 runs 14 residues. Germline V gives CDR1 SGHNT, CDR2 YYREEE (reference sequence). The CDR3 DNA reads TGTGCTAGCAGCGCCGCAGGACCGCAAGAGACCAAGTACTTC. Translated, it gives CASSAAGPQETKYF. Drawing the rest from reference TRBV5-4 and TRBJ2-5, the complete variable domain is ETGVTQSPTHLIKTRGQQVTLRCSSQSGHNTVSWYQQALGQGPQFIFQYYREEENGRGNFPPRFSGLQFPNYSSELNVNALELDDSALYLCASSAAGPQETKYFGPGTRLLVL.

With regard to this clonotype: Given the absence of the conserved phenylalanine or tryptophan at the CDR3 end, a read error is likely. The chain links TRBV6-2 or TRBV6-3 to TRBJ2-7, with D possibly matching TRBD2 (6 bases). The germline V gene encodes CDR1 MNHEY and CDR2 SVGEGT. The ends were cut back, 2 bases at V and 6 bases at J, with 17 bases in the middle. The length of the CDR3 is 15 residues. CDR3 sequence reads: CASSYTTAGPVEQYL. Here the CDR3 DNA reads TGTGCCAGCAGTTACACGACGGCGGGACCGGTCGAGCAGTACCTC.

This clonotype was seen just once. One end of the junction does not line up with germline, which may come from a read error. This chain uses TRBV29-1 with TRBJ1-1; no clear D gene. The germline CDR1 and CDR2 sequences are SQVTM and ANQGSEA. The CDR3 is 12 amino acids. The CDR3 reads CNVVAERPVALF. DNA for the CDR3: TGCAACGTTGTGGCGGAGAGGCCTGTAGCTCTCTTT.

The J gene is TRBJ2-5, the V gene TRBV29-1; the D gene is possibly TRBD1 (6 bases). V lost 5 bases to trimming and J lost 4 bases, with 17 bases between them. The CDR3 sequence is 14 residues long. Germline values: CDR1 SQVTM, CDR2 ANQGSEA. This CDR3 is CSVRSRQVRETQYF. DNA of the CDR3: TGCAGCGTTAGATCCCGACAGGTCCGAGAGACCCAGTACTTC.

With regard to this clonotype: Because the CDR3 is missing its conserved closing phenylalanine or tryptophan, this is likely a read error. This sequence joins TRBV28 and TRBJ2-3; either TRBD1 or TRBD2 may supply D (5 bases each). The V end lost 7 bases, the J end lost 3 bases, and 17 bases lay between the germline ends. The CDR3 sequence is 15 residues long. Germline V gene data show CDR1 as MDHEN and CDR2 as SYDVKM. CDR3 sequence: CASKGKGRRTDTQYI. The CDR3 DNA sequence: TGTGCCAGCAAAGGAAAGGGGAGAAGAACAGATACGCAGTATATT.

As for this clonotype: One junction end does not reproduce the germline sequence, and a read error may be involved. This sequence joins TRBV14 and TRBJ2-1; weak D call: TRBD1 (5 bases). The CDR3 runs 19 residues. CDR1 and CDR2 from the germline V gene are SGHDN and FVKESK. In nucleotides, the CDR3 is TGTGCCAGCATCCAAGAGTTCCTACAACAGGTCTGCTCCTACAATGAGCAGTTCTTC. This codes for CASIQEFLQQVCSYNEQFF.

The chain combines TRBV29-1 with TRBJ2-7; no clear D gene. This CDR3 has 12 amino acids. Between the trimmed V and J ends, which lost 8 bases and 2 bases, there was a span of 13 bases. Germline V lookup: CDR1 SQVTM, CDR2 ANQGSEA. The CDR3 nucleotides are TGCAGCACAATACATGGGACCTACGAGCAGTACTTC. It codes for CSTIHGTYEQYF.

On this clonotype: The junction shows a germline mismatch at one end, possibly a read error. In DNA form, the CDR3 reads TGTGCCAGCGCCTGGGCAAGCAAGTATAGCAATCGGCCCCAGCATTTT. Translating it yields CASAWASKYSNRPQHF. V gene TRBV6-6 combines with J gene TRBJ1-5, with D uncertain. CDR3 length: 16 amino acids. Germline CDR1 and CDR2: MNHNY and SVGAGI (reference sequence).